These 6 T cell receptor beta chains share one sample of origin, sequenced in a study of T cells in Graves' hyperthyroidism and ophthalmopathy. TCR beta CDR3 sequences were amplified from RNA transcripts. First-round RT-PCR targeting the TCR CDR3 was performed with the HTBI primer set. MiXCR was run by TCRdb on the multiplex PCR reads, yielding one entry per CDR3 protein. The repertoire holds roughly 580,000 distinct CDR3 sequences, with 11% to 15% as singletons. Sequencing was done on a sample of blood. These receptors all stem from a woman aged 25 to 39 with Graves' hyperthyroidism that later progressed to Graves' ophthalmopathy.

This sequence joins TRBV5-1 and TRBJ2-1; TRBD2 aligns across 7 bases. The ends lost 2 bases at V and 4 bases at J; junction bases unmatched: 9. CDR1 is SGHRS and CDR2 is YFSETQ in the germline V gene. The CDR3 has 16 amino acids. The CDR3 loop reads CASSLLPGGSYNEQFF. CDR3 nucleotides: TGCGCCAGCAGCTTACTCCCCGGGGGGAGTTACAATGAGCAGTTCTTC.

Many counts were recorded for this clonotype. The genes are TRBV18 and TRBJ2-3; 10 bases are a match to TRBD1. The CDR3 totals 15 residues. J lost 6 bases, V lost 1 base, and 4 bases had no gene match. CDR1 KGHSH and CDR2 LQKENI come from the germline V gene. CDR3 sequence (DNA): TGTGCCAGCTCACCACTCGGGACAGGGGTTGATACGCAGTATTTT. This encodes CASSPLGTGVDTQYF.

This clonotype was seen ten or more times. The CDR3 nucleotides are TGCGCCAGCAGCCACATCGTATCAGACCAACAATACGAGCAGTACTTC. It codes for CASSHIVSDQQYEQYF. The genes are TRBV4-1 and TRBJ2-7, with D uncertain. The germline gives CDR1 MGHRA, CDR2 YSYEKL. The V gene lost 3 bases and the J gene lost 4 bases, with 19 bases spanning the gap. The CDR3 has 16 amino acids.

The CDR3 DNA is TGTGCCAGCGGATCCCTGGGTGGCCAGCCCCAGCATTTT. This translates into CASGSLGGQPQHF. V is TRBV2 and J is TRBJ1-5, with D unresolved. Trimming removed 8 bases at V and 7 bases at J, with 15 bases between. This CDR3 spans 13 amino acids. The germline CDR1 and CDR2 sequences are SNHLY and FYNNEI.

This clonotype was seen repeatedly, ten times or more. This sequence joins TRBV5-1 and TRBJ1-5; D gene ambiguous. The CDR3 sequence is 13 residues long. Trimming cost V 0 bases and J 6 bases, with 7 bases left between them. CDR1 is SGHRS, CDR2 YFSETQ, per germline. The CDR3 reads CASSLVGGQPQHF. The CDR3 nucleotides are TGCGCCAGCAGCTTGGTTGGCGGTCAGCCCCAGCATTTT.

The CDR3 coding sequence is TGTGCCACCAGTGAGACCGGGACAGGGAGCTACGAGCAGTACTTC. Residues: CATSETGTGSYEQYF. The V and J genes are TRBV24-1 and TRBJ2-7, with 9 bases fitting TRBD1. This CDR3 has 15 residues. Germline V CDR1 and CDR2: KGHDR, SFDVKD. With 4 bases clipped from V and 3 bases from J, the junction kept 6 bases outside the gene matches.